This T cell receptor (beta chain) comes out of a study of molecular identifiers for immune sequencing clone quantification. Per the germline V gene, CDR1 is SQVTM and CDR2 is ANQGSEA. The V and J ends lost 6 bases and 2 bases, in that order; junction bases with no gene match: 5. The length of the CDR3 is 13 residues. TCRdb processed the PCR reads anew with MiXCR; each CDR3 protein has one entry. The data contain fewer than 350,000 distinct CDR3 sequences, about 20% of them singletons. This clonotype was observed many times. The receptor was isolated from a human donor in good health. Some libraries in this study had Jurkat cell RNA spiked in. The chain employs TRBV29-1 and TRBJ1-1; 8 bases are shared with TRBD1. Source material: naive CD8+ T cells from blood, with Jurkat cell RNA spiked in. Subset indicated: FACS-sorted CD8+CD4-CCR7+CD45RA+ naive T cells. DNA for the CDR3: TGCAGCGTGCGGACAGGGTTAAACACTGAAGCTTTCTTT. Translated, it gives CSVRTGLNTEAFF. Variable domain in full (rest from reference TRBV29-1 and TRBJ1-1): SAVISQKPSRDICQRGTSLTIQCQVDSQVTMMFWYRQQPGQSLTLIATANQGSEATYESGFVIDKFPISRPNLTFSTLTVSNMSPEDSSIYLCSVRTGLNTEAFFGQGTRLTVV.